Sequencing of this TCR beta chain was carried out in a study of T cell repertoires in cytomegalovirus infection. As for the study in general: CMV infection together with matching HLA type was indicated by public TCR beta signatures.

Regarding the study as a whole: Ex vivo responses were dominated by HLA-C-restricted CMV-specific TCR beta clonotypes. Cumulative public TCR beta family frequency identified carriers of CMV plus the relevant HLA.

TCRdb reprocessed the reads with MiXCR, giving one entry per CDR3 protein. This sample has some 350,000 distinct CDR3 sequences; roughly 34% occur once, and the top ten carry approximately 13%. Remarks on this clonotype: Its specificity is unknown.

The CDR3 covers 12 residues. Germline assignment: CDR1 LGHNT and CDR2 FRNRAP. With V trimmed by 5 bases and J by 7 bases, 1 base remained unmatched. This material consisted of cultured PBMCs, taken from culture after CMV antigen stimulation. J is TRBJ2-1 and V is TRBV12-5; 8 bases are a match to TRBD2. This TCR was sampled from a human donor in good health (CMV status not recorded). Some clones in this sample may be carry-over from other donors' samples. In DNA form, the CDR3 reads TGTGCTAGTGGTCGCGGGGGGAATGAGCAGTTCTTC. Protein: CASGRGGNEQFF. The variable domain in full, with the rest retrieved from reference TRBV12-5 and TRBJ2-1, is DARVTQTPRHKVTEMGQEVTMRCQPILGHNTVFWYRQTMMQGLELLAYFRNRAPLDDSGMPKDRFSAEMPDATLATLKIQPSEPRDSAVYFCASGRGGNEQFFGPGTRLTVL.